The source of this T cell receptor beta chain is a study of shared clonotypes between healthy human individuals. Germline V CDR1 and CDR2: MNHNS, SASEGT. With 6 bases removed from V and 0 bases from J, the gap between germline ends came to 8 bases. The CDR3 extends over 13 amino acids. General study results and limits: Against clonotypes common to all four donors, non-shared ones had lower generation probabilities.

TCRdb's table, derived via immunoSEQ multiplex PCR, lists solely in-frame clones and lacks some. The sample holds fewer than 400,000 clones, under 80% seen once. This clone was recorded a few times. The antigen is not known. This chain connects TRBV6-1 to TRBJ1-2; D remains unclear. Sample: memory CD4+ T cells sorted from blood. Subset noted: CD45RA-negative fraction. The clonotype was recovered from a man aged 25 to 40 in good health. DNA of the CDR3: TGTGCCAGCAGGGCGGGGACTAACTATGGCTACACCTTC. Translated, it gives CASRAGTNYGYTF.